The 32 T cell receptor beta chains listed next were all sequenced from one sample in a study of PD-L1 blockade in urothelial cancer. Sequencing used immunoSEQ multiplex PCR; TCRdb keeps in-frame clones, though not all of them. The sample has about 80,000 clones; 75% to 90% are singletons. The specimen comprised PBMCs, sampled around atezolizumab (anti-PD-L1) treatment. These TCRs come from a woman aged 70-85 years with urothelial cancer.

On this clone itself: An end of the junction does not agree with germline; a read error may underlie this. The chain is built from TRBV10-1 and TRBJ2-7; 12 positions agree with TRBD2. Germline values: CDR1 WNHNN, CDR2 SYGVQD (reference sequence). The CDR3 consists of 13 residues. Written as DNA, the CDR3 is TGCGCCAGCAGTGAGTCGCTAGCGGGAGGGCTTACGTTC. Protein: CASSESLAGGLTF.

The rearrangement links TRBV27 to TRBJ2-1; 12 bases are a match to TRBD2. From germline, CDR1 is MNHEY and CDR2 SMNVEV (reference sequence). The CDR3 contains 15 residues. J was trimmed by 4 bases and V by 5 bases; bases with no gene match: 3. CDR3 residues: CASSPGTSGYNEQFF. The CDR3 DNA follows: TGTGCCAGCAGTCCGGGGACTAGCGGGTACAATGAGCAGTTCTTC.

The chain recombines TRBV5-1 with TRBJ2-3; possibly TRBD1 for D (6 bases). V was cut by 3 bases and J by 5 bases, with 7 bases left in between. The CDR3 spans 12 residues. CDR1 and CDR2 from the germline V gene are SGHRS and YFSETQ. This chain's CDR3 is CASSSGVDTQYF. CDR3 nucleotide sequence: TGCGCCAGCAGCTCAGGGGTAGATACGCAGTATTTT.

The genes are TRBV7-6 and TRBJ2-5; D gene ambiguous. V lost 1 base, J lost 0 bases, and 12 bases lay in between. The CDR3 extends over 16 amino acids. The germline gives CDR1 SGHVS, CDR2 FNYEAQ. The CDR3 spells CASSLGAVTYQETQYF. As DNA, the CDR3 is TGTGCCAGCAGCTTAGGGGCAGTAACGTACCAAGAGACCCAGTACTTC.

The V gene is TRBV4-2, the J gene TRBJ1-3; TRBD1 agrees at 9 bases. The CDR3 loop spans 16 amino acids. Germline lookup yields CDR1 LGHNA and CDR2 YNFKEQ. The trim removed 4 bases at V and 5 bases at J, leaving 9 bases unmatched. The DNA for the CDR3 is TGTGCCAGCAGCCCCACCACGGGACAGGGAAGAAACACCATATATTTT. Encoded protein: CASSPTTGQGRNTIYF.

The chain is built from TRBV6-5 and TRBJ2-7, with 10 bases identical to TRBD2. The CDR3 spans 14 residues. The germline V gene encodes CDR1 MNHEY and CDR2 SVGAGI. V was clipped by 6 bases and J by 1 base; unmatched bases: 3. CDR3: CASSRTSGSYEQYF. The CDR3 coding sequence is TGTGCCAGCAGCCGGACTAGCGGATCCTACGAGCAGTACTTC.

This clone counts as medium-sized. The chain employs TRBV5-4 and TRBJ1-1; D gene unclear. CDR3 length equals 13 residues. The ends were cut back, 4 bases at V and 1 base at J, with 8 bases in the middle. Germline V CDR1 and CDR2: SGHNT, YYREEE (reference sequence). CDR3 in amino acids: CASSLWRNTEAFF. For the CDR3, the DNA is TGTGCCAGCAGCCTCTGGAGGAACACTGAAGCTTTCTTT. The entire variable domain, with the rest obtained from reference TRBV5-4 and TRBJ1-1, is as follows: ETGVTQSPTHLIKTRGQQVTLRCSSQSGHNTVSWYQQALGQGPQFIFQYYREEENGRGNFPPRFSGLQFPNYSSELNVNALELDDSALYLCASSLWRNTEAFFGQGTRLTVV.

The V and J genes are TRBV5-1 and TRBJ1-2, with 8 bases matching TRBD1. CDR3 length equals 14 residues. Germline V gene sequence: CDR1 SGHRS, CDR2 YFSETQ. The J segment lost 4 bases and the V segment lost 0 bases, leaving 2 bases of the junction unmatched. The CDR3 loop reads CASSLATGGYGYTF. The CDR3, as DNA: TGCGCCAGCAGCTTGGCTACAGGGGGCTATGGCTACACCTTC.

A remark on this clone: The junction and the germline gene differ at one end; a read error may be behind it. V gene TRBV7-9 combines with J gene TRBJ2-2; D is possibly TRBD2 (6 bases). The germline V gene has CDR1 SEHNR and CDR2 FQNEAQ (reference sequence). The CDR3 has 13 residues. The CDR3 DNA reads as TGCGGGGGAAGCCAGGGAGACACCGGGGAGCTGTTTTTT. Protein sequence: CGGSQGDTGELFF.

This clone was found once. The genes are TRBV6-1 and TRBJ2-7; a weak D match, TRBD1 (6 bases). V was trimmed by 2 bases and J by 6 bases, leaving 14 bases between them. Per the germline V gene, CDR1 is MNHNS and CDR2 is SASEGT. This CDR3 has 14 amino acids. As DNA, the CDR3 is TGTGCCAGCAGTGAATGGGTGGGGGCTCTCGAGCAGTACTTC. Protein product: CASSEWVGALEQYF.

CDR3 bases: TGTGCCAGCAGTTCCGGGACTAGCGGGTTCAATGAGCAGTTCTTC. It is translated as CASSSGTSGFNEQFF. The rearrangement links TRBV28 to TRBJ2-1; 12 nucleotides agree with TRBD2. Germline CDR1 MDHEN, CDR2 SYDVKM. This CDR3 region has 15 residues. The V gene end was trimmed by 4 bases and the J gene end by 6 bases; junction bases not matched to a gene: 4.

This clone was observed a single time. J is TRBJ1-2 and V is TRBV7-2, with 9 positions matching TRBD1. Germline V CDR1 and CDR2: SGHTA, FQGNSA. This CDR3 has 14 amino acids. The V and J ends lost 1 base and 8 bases, in that order; junction bases with no gene match: 5. CDR3 loop: CASSLGNRGHGYTF. CDR3 in DNA: TGTGCCAGCAGCTTAGGAAACAGGGGGCACGGCTACACCTTC. The whole variable domain, remainder taken from reference TRBV7-2 and TRBJ1-2, is GAGVSQSPSNKVTEKGKDVELRCDPISGHTALYWYRQSLGQGLEFLIYFQGNSAPDKSGLPSDRFSAERTGGSVSTLTIQRTQQEDSAVYLCASSLGNRGHGYTFGSGTRLTVV.

The chain uses TRBV28 and TRBJ2-7; TRBD2 matches at 11 bases. CDR3 size: 16 residues. In germline, CDR1 is MDHEN, CDR2 SYDVKM. V lost 6 bases, J lost 4 bases, and 11 bases stayed unmatched. CDR3 sequence (DNA): TGTGCCAGCAGACTAGCGGGAGATGGTCATGGTTACGAGCAGTACTTC. Amino acid sequence: CASRLAGDGHGYEQYF.

The rearrangement links TRBV29-1 to TRBJ1-2; D call uncertain. V lost 6 bases, J lost 8 bases, and 13 bases lay in between. CDR1 is SQVTM and CDR2 is ANQGSEA in the germline V gene. The CDR3 consists of 11 residues. The CDR3 DNA is TGCAGCGTCTCGGACGGAGGCGGCTACACCTTC. Residues: CSVSDGGGYTF.

Concerning this clone itself: This specimen includes other DNA sequences encoding the same CDR3. The V gene is TRBV7-2, the J gene TRBJ1-4; 10 positions agree with TRBD1. The junction had 8 bases not matched to a gene; V was cut back by 5 bases and J by 8 bases. This CDR3 has 15 amino acids. The germline V gene has CDR1 SGHTA and CDR2 FQGNSA. The CDR3 protein is CASSTRQGAGEKLFF. DNA of the CDR3: TGTGCCAGCAGCACCCGACAGGGGGCGGGAGAAAAACTGTTTTTT.

The rearrangement uses TRBV2 and TRBJ2-1; TRBD2 aligns across 15 bases. Germline values: CDR1 SNHLY, CDR2 FYNNEI. V was clipped by 6 bases and J by 7 bases; unmatched bases: 7. CDR3 length equals 16 residues. CDR3: CASRRGTSGGNNEQFF. CDR3 in DNA: TGTGCCAGCAGACGAGGGACTAGCGGGGGGAATAATGAGCAGTTCTTC.

The rearrangement links TRBV7-9 to TRBJ2-7; the match to TRBD1 covers 8 bases. V was clipped by 7 bases and J by 0 bases; unmatched bases: 8. The germline V gene encodes CDR1 SEHNR and CDR2 FQNEAQ (reference sequence). This CDR3 has 15 residues. In DNA form, the CDR3 reads TGTGCCAGCACCCTGTCGGGACAGGCCTCCTACGAGCAGTACTTC. It yields the protein CASTLSGQASYEQYF.

The rearrangement joins TRBV27 to TRBJ2-7; TRBD1 matches 10 bases. The CDR3 consists of 20 residues. J was trimmed by 1 base and V by 6 bases; bases with no gene match: 21. CDR1 MNHEY and CDR2 SMNVEV come from the germline V gene (reference sequence). CDR3 in DNA: TGTGCCAGCAGAGTTTATCTATTTCCCCCCGGGACAGGGGAATCCTACGAGCAGTACTTC. It codes for CASRVYLFPPGTGESYEQYF.

This clone is a singleton in its sample. The rearrangement links TRBV10-1 to TRBJ2-3, with 9 bases matching TRBD1. V shed 2 bases, J shed 2 bases, and the junction held 2 bases outside the gene matches. Germline CDR1 and CDR2: WNHNN and SYGVQD (reference sequence). This CDR3 spans 15 amino acids. The CDR3 nucleotides read TGCGCCAGCAGTGAGGGGACAGGGTACACAGATACGCAGTATTTT. Amino acids: CASSEGTGYTDTQYF.

The chain uses TRBV30 and TRBJ2-3, with 13 bases lining up with TRBD2. Unmatched junction bases numbered 8, after V lost 0 bases and J lost 14 bases. This CDR3 has 14 residues. Germline V lookup: CDR1 GTSNPN, CDR2 SVGIG (reference sequence). This CDR3 is CAWSVRTSGGEVYF. CDR3 DNA sequence: TGTGCCTGGAGTGTACGCACTAGCGGGGGGGAGGTGTATTTT.

J is TRBJ1-3 and V is TRBV7-6, with 8 bases lining up with TRBD1. Germline values: CDR1 SGHVS, CDR2 FNYEAQ. The CDR3 runs to 15 residues. V was clipped by 2 bases and J by 4 bases; unmatched bases: 4. The CDR3 DNA sequence: TGTGCCAGCAGCTTAACAGGGGGGCTCGGAAACACCATATATTTT. Translated, it gives CASSLTGGLGNTIYF.

CDR3 region: CASSVLGPGQGVTNEKLFF. The CDR3 bases are TGCGCCAGCAGTGTTTTAGGCCCGGGACAGGGAGTAACTAATGAAAAACTGTTTTTT. This chain connects TRBV10-2 to TRBJ1-4; 9 nucleotides agree with TRBD1. From germline, CDR1 is WSHSY and CDR2 SAAADI. CDR3 size: 19 residues. V lost 4 bases to trimming and J lost 1 base; unmatched junction nucleotides: 13.

The chain employs TRBV5-1 and TRBJ2-5, with D unclear. CDR1 is SGHRS and CDR2 is YFSETQ in the germline V gene. CDR3 length equals 16 residues. V was clipped by 0 bases and J by 5 bases, with 17 bases between them. CDR3 in amino acids: CASSLEFRGSWETQYF. The CDR3 DNA reads TGCGCCAGCAGCTTGGAATTTCGCGGCTCCTGGGAGACCCAGTACTTC.

This chain connects TRBV7-8 to TRBJ2-7; the D gene is possibly TRBD1 (6 bases). CDR1 and CDR2 from the germline V gene are SGHVS and FQNEAQ. This CDR3 spans 14 amino acids. Trimming pared 1 base from V and 8 bases from J, leaving 15 bases between. CDR3: CASSLGGLQGKQYF. The CDR3 nucleotides are TGTGCCAGCAGCTTAGGAGGACTGCAGGGGAAGCAGTACTTC.

The V gene is TRBV9, the J gene TRBJ2-6, with TRBD1 identical over 7 bases. CDR1 and CDR2 from the germline V gene are SGDLS and YYNGEE. CDR3 length: 17 amino acids. Trimming removed 3 bases from V and 0 bases from J; junction bases left unmatched: 6. CDR3 DNA: TGTGCCAGCAGCGACCGGACAGGTTACTCTGGGGCCAACGTCCTGACTTTC. This codes for CASSDRTGYSGANVLTF.

This clone has a handful of counts. CDR3 DNA sequence: TGTGCCAGCAGCGTAGTGTCAGGGGTCACTGAAGCTTTCTTT. It specifies CASSVVSGVTEAFF. The V call is TRBV9, the J call TRBJ1-1; weak D call: TRBD1 (6 bases). The CDR3 length is 14 residues. Trimming removed 0 bases from V and 4 bases from J, with 10 bases in between. The germline V gene has CDR1 SGDLS and CDR2 YYNGEE.

The chain couples TRBV7-9 to TRBJ1-2, with D tentatively TRBD1 (5 bases). Trimming took 1 base from V and 7 from J, leaving 13 bases between them. There are 14 residues in the CDR3. The germline gives CDR1 SEHNR, CDR2 FQNEAQ (reference sequence). For the CDR3, the DNA is TGTGCCAGCAGCTTAGTCCGGGGGACTAGTGGCTACACCTTC. It is translated as CASSLVRGTSGYTF.

This clone has just one count. The V and J genes are TRBV30 and TRBJ2-3; 10 bases are a match to TRBD2. Germline CDR1 is GTSNPN and CDR2 is SVGIG (reference sequence). CDR3 size: 13 residues. V was pared by 7 bases and J by 5 bases, with 6 bases of the junction left unmatched. The CDR3 reads CASSGRAGDTQYF. CDR3 nucleotide sequence: TGTGCCTCAAGCGGGAGGGCTGGAGATACGCAGTATTTT.

This sequence joins TRBV29-1 and TRBJ1-2, with 9 bases fitting TRBD1. From germline, CDR1 is SQVTM and CDR2 ANQGSEA. CDR3 length equals 12 residues. With V trimmed by 6 bases and J by 6 bases, 5 bases remained unmatched. The CDR3 DNA is TGCAGCGTGATCGGGACAGGGAATGGCTACACCTTC. Residues: CSVIGTGNGYTF.

The chain recombines TRBV4-1 with TRBJ2-3; 8 bases fit TRBD2. After removal of 1 base from V and 6 bases from J, the junction contained 6 bases not matched to a gene. Germline V gives CDR1 MGHRA, CDR2 YSYEKL. The CDR3 covers 15 residues. The CDR3 loop is CASSQGTSLWDTQYF. The CDR3 DNA follows: TGCGCCAGCAGCCAAGGGACTAGCCTGTGGGATACGCAGTATTTT.

The rearrangement joins TRBV28 to TRBJ2-4; D is perhaps TRBD1 (6 bases). V gave up 5 bases and J gave up 5 bases, with 10 bases separating them. CDR1 is MDHEN, CDR2 SYDVKM, per germline. The CDR3 has 13 residues. The CDR3 DNA is TGTGCCAGCAGTGAGGCAGGGGAAAACATTCAGTACTTC. Its protein is CASSEAGENIQYF.

This clone has a handful of counts. The V gene is TRBV5-6, the J gene TRBJ1-2; 7 nucleotides match TRBD1. The CDR3 runs 13 residues. Germline assignment: CDR1 SGHDT and CDR2 YYEEEE. Trimming cost V 4 bases and J 4 bases; bases outside gene matches: 4. CDR3 in DNA: TGTGCCAGCAGCCCGGGGACAGTCTATGGCTACACCTTC. It encodes CASSPGTVYGYTF.